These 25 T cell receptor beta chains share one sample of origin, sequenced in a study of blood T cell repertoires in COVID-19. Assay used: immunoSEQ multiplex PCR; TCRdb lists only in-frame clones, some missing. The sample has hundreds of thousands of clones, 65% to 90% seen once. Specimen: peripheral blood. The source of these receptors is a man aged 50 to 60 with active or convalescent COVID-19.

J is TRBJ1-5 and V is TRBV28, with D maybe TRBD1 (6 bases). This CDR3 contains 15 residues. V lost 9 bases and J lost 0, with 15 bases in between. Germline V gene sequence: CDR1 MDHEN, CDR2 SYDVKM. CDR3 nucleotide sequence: TGTGCCAGTGGTAACCTACAGGGTAGCAATCAGCCCCAGCATTTT. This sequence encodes CASGNLQGSNQPQHF.

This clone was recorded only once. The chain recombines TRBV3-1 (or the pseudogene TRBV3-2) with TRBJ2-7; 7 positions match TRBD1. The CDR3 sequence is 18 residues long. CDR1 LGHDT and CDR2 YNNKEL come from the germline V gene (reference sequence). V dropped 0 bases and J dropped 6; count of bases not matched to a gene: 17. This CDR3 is CASSQDSDSLRGRREQYF. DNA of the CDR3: TGTGCCAGCAGCCAAGATTCCGATTCTCTGAGGGGGCGGCGCGAGCAGTACTTC.

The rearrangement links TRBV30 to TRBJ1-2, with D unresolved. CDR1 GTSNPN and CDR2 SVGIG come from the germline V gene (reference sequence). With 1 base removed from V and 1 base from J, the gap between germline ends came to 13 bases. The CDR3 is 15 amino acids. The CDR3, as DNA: TGTGCCTGGAGTGGAGGACCTGGGAGTAACTATGGCTACACCTTC. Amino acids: CAWSGGPGSNYGYTF.

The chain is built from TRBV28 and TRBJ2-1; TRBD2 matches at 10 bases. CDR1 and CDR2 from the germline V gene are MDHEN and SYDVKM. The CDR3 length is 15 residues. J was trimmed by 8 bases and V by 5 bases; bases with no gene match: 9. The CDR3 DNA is TGTGCCAGCAGTCCGCCTAGCGGGAGTAGGTATGAGCAGTTCTTC. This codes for CASSPPSGSRYEQFF.

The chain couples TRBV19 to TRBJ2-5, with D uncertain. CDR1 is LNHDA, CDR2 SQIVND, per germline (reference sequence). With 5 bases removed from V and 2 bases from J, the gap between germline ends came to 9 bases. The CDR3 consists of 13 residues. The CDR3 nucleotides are TGTGCCAGTAGTCTTCTGCTACAAGAGACCCAGTACTTC. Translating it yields CASSLLLQETQYF.

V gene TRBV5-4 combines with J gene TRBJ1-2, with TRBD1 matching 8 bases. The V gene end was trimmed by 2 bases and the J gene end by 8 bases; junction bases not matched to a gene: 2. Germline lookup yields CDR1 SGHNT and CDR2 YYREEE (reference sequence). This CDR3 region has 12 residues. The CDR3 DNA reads TGTGCCAGCAGCTTACAGGGGGAGGGCTACACCTTC. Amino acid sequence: CASSLQGEGYTF.

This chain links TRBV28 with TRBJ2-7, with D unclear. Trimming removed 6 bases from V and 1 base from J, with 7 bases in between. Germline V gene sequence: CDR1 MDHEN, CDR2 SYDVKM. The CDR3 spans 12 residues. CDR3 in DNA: TGTGCCAGCAGATCTCTTTCCTACGAGCAGTACTTC. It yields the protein CASRSLSYEQYF.

CDR3 amino acids: CASSFRDTGYGYTF. CDR3 DNA sequence: TGTGCCAGCAGTTTTAGGGACACGGGCTATGGCTACACCTTC. V is TRBV6-5 and J is TRBJ1-2, with D possibly matching TRBD1 (6 bases). This CDR3 is 14 amino acids long. Trimming took off 4 bases at V and 4 bases at J, with 13 bases between the two ends. The V gene's germline CDR1 is MNHEY and CDR2 SVGAGI.

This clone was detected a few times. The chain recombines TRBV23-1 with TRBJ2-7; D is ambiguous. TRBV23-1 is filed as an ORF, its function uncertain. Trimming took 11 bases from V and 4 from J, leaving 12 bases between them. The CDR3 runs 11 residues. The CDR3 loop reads CAVLTQYEQYF. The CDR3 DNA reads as TGCGCCGTACTCACCCAATACGAGCAGTACTTC.

This chain's CDR3 is CASSEGTWNTEAFF. DNA of the CDR3: TGTGCCAGCAGTGAGGGCACTTGGAACACTGAAGCTTTCTTT. This chain connects TRBV2 to TRBJ1-1; D is unclear. V was pared by 3 bases and J by 1 base, with 9 bases between. The CDR3 has 14 residues. The germline gives CDR1 SNHLY, CDR2 FYNNEI.

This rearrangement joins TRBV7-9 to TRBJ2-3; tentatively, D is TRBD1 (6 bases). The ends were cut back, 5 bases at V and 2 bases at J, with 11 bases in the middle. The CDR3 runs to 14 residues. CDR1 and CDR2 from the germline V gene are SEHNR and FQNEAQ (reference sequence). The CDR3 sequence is CASSLWDITDTQYF. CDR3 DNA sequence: TGTGCCAGCAGCCTCTGGGACATCACAGATACGCAGTATTTT. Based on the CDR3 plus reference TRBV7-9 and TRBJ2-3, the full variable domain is DTGVSQNPRHKITKRGQNVTFRCDPISEHNRLYWYRQTLGQGPEFLTYFQNEAQLEKSRLLSDRFSAERPKGSFSTLEIQRTEQGDSAMYLCASSLWDITDTQYFGPGTRLTVL.

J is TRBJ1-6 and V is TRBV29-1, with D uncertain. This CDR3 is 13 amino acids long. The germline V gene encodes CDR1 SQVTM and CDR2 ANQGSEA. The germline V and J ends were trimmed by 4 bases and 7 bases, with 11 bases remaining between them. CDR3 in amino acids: CSVAAGRNSPLHF. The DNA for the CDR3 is TGCAGCGTTGCGGCAGGAAGGAATTCACCCCTCCACTTT.

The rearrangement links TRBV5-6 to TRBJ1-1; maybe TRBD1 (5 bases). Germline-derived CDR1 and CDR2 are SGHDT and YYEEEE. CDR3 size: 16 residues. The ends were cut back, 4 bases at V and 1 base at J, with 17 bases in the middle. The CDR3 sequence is CASSLDRGWRNTEAFF. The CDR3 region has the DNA TGTGCCAGCAGCCTGGATAGGGGATGGCGGAACACTGAAGCTTTCTTT.

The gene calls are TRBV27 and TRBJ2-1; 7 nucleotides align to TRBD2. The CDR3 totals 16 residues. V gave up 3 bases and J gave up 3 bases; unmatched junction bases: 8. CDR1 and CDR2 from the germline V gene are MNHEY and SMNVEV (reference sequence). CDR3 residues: CASSFNAGDLYNEQFF. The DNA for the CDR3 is TGTGCCAGCAGTTTTAACGCGGGGGACCTCTACAATGAGCAGTTCTTC.

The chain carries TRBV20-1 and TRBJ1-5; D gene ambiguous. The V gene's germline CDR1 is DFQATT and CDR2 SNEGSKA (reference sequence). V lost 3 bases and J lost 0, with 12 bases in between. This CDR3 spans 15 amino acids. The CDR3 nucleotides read TGCAGTGCTAGTAGGCGGGGAGATAGCAATCAGCCCCAGCATTTT. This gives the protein CSASRRGDSNQPQHF.

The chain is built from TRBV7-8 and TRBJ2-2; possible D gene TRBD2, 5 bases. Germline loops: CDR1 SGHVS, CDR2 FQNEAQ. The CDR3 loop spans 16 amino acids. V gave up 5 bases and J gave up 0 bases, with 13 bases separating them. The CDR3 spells CASSPRTSANTGELFF. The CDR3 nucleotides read TGTGCCAGCAGCCCACGAACTAGTGCGAACACCGGGGAGCTGTTTTTT.

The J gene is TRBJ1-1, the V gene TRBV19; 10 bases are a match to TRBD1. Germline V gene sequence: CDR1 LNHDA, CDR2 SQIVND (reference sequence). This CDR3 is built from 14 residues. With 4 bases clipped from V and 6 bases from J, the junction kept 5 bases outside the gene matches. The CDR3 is CASSKTGGVSEAFF. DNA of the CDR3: TGTGCCAGTAGTAAGACAGGGGGCGTCTCTGAAGCTTTCTTT.

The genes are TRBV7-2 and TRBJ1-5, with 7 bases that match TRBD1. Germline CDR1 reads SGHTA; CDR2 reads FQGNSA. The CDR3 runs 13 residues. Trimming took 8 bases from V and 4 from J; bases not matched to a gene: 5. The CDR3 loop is CASAGQLNQPQHF. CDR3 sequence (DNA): TGTGCCAGCGCGGGACAGCTAAATCAGCCCCAGCATTTT.

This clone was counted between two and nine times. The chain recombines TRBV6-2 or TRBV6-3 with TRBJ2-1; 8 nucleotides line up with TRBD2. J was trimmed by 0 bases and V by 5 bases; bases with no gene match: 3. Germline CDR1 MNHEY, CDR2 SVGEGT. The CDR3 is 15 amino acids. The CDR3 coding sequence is TGTGCCAGCAGTGCCGGGACTAGCTCCTACAATGAGCAGTTCTTC. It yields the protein CASSAGTSSYNEQFF.

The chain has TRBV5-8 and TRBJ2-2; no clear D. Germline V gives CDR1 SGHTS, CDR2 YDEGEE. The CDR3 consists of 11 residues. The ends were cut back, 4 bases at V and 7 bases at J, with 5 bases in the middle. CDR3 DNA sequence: TGTGCCAGCAGCCTTTACGGGGAGCTGTTTTTT. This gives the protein CASSLYGELFF.

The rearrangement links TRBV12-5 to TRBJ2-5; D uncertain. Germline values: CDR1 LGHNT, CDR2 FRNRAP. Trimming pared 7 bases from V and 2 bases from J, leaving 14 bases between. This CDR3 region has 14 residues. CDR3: CASAYPTQQETQYF. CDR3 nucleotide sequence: TGTGCTAGTGCCTACCCGACTCAGCAAGAGACCCAGTACTTC.

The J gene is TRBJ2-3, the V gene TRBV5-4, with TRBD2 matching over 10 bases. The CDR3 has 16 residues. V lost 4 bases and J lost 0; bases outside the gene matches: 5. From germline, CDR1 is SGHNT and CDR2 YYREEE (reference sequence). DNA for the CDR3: TGTGCCAGCAGCGGGACTAGCGCAACTAGCACAGATACGCAGTATTTT. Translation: CASSGTSATSTDTQYF.

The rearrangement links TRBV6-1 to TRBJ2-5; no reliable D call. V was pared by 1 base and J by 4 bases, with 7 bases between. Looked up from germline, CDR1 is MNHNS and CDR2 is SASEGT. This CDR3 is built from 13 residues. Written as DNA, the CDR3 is TGTGCCAGCAGTGAAGGTCCATCAGAGACCCAGTACTTC. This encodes CASSEGPSETQYF.

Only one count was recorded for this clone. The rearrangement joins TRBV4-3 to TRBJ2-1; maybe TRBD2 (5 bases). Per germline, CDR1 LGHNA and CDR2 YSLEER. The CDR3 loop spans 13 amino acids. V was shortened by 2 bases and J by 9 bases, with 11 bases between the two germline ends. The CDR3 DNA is TGCGCCAGCAGCCAAAGATTAGAGGGTGAGCAGTTCTTC. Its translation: CASSQRLEGEQFF.

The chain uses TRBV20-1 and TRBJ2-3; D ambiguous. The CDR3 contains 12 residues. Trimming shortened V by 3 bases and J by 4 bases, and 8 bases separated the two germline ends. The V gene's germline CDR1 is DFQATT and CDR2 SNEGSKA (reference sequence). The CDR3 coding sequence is TGCAGTGCTAGTCGAGGTGCAGATACGCAGTATTTT. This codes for CSASRGADTQYF.